This TCR beta chain was found in a study of T cells in Graves' hyperthyroidism and ophthalmopathy (dated by TCRdb to between 2017 and 2020). Background for the entire study: A discovery cohort of approximately 100 patients, about 43 with Graves' ophthalmopathy and 57 with stable Graves' hyperthyroidism, was used to find distinguishing TCR V-J signatures. Prospective prediction of ophthalmopathy was tested in an independent validation cohort of 18 hyperthyroidism patients and 17 patients who later progressed to ophthalmopathy. The roughly 100 discovery patients were randomly divided into training and test sets at a 7:3 ratio. Thyroid tissue and blood T-cell repertoires from about six Graves' hyperthyroidism patients were also compared in the study. Following sampling, methimazole starting at 30 mg daily was given to hyperthyroidism patients, and high-dose intravenous methylprednisolone was given to ophthalmopathy patients. According to the paper, TCR Vbeta CDR3 sequencing was carried out on about 140 peripheral blood samples, which came from 40 to 45 ophthalmopathy, around 74 hyperthyroidism and roughly 17 progressor patients. Summary of the overall study and its limitations: Sample size was not statistically predetermined, and blinding of investigators to group allocation was not performed. Most expanded thyroid clonotypes (frequency above 0.001) were also detected in blood, a finding suggesting that blood repertoires may reflect thyroid immune responses. A model built on a 13 V-J signature distinguished ophthalmopathy from stable hyperthyroidism, reaching around 90% sensitivity and around 81% specificity in cross-validation and 80%/75% in testing. In validation, the model predicted progression to ophthalmopathy with approximately 71% sensitivity and around 72% specificity, a median of about 6.7 months before onset.

Patients with uncontrolled infections, other autoimmune diseases, pregnancy or lactation were excluded. Diagnoses were based on clinical symptoms, serum thyroxine and TRAb, thyroid ultrasound and orbital computed tomography. Trizol reagent was used to extract total RNA, and RNA quality was then checked on an Agilent 2100 Bioanalyzer. The germline V gene (reference sequence) provides CDR1 LNHDA and CDR2 SQIVND. Trimming removed 9 bases from V and 5 bases from J, leaving 19 bases between the germline ends. The CDR3 contains 14 residues, cysteine and phenylalanine counted. Only the CDR3 part of the read is kept: 42 bases, read in frame from the first base. The TCR beta CDR3 regions were amplified from RNA transcripts. A first-round RT-PCR of the TCR CDR3 used the HTBI primer set with the Qiagen OneStep RT-PCR kit. A second multiplex PCR round built the libraries, followed by size selection and purification. Libraries were sequenced paired-end with 100 bp reads on an Illumina HiSeq2000. Per the source publication's procedure: SOAPnuke was used to process the raw data, removing reads that contained adapters or uncalled bases, had a mean Phred below 15, or lacked an exact match to the constant primer or identifier. COPE v1.2.5 was used to merge high-quality paired reads, and clonotypes were defined as unique nucleotide sequences. Clonotypes were aligned to IMGT TRBV, TRBD and TRBJ reference segments using MiTCR v1.1. The analysis was restricted to V-J combinations with a frequency above 0.0001, which together covered 99.2% of the repertoires. A TCS score was defined as the ratio of F50 (clonal expansion) to E x V (chaos), with BLOSUM62-based TCRdist applied between CDR3 peptides within each V-J. Welch's t-statistics and random forest reduced approximately 520 V-J features to under 15, which were used in a naive Bayes classifier (R e1071). The similarity between thyroid and blood repertoires was quantified using the Morisita-Horn index. Clones were called with MiXCR by TCRdb after fastp trimmed the public reads at Q25, and only in-frame beta chains were retained. Each record represents a unique CDR3 protein, reported with the most common genes and DNA among its rows. These V and J calls derive from TCRdb rather than the authors' analysis. Across this sample there are 480,000 or so distinct CDR3 sequences, with around 50% seen only once. Of the sample, 44% is held by the ten largest clones.

Points on this clonotype: Its antigen specificity is not known. Since a much larger clone is just one base distant, this may be a read error.

The TCR sequence derives from an adult woman with Graves' disease, either hyperthyroidism or ophthalmopathy (not recorded which). The chain joins TRBV19 to TRBJ1-1, with TRBD1 as a weak D call on 6 bases. Sequenced material: peripheral blood or thyroid tissue (not recorded which). The CDR3 in this case is CASSQLGGRTEAFF. The nucleotide sequence is given as TGTGCCAGCAGCCAATTGGGGGGGCGGACTGAAGCTTTCTTT. The entire variable domain, with the stretches around the CDR3 drawn from the reference TRBV19 and TRBJ1-1 proteins, is DGGITQSPKYLFRKEGQNVTLSCEQNLNHDAMYWYRQDPGQGLRLIYYSQIVNDFQKGDIAEGYSVSREKKESFPLTVTSAQKNPTAFYLCASSQLGGRTEAFFGQGTRLTVV.